This TCR beta chain was observed in a study of cytomegalovirus exposure and HLA in healthy donors. General study results and limits: Many donors carried some public TCRs, although rarity characterized most TCR sequences. The authors later found HLA-associated TCR beta chains more clonally expanded than equally common others. Earlier analysis found most TCR beta V segments productive about 87% or about 30% of the time.

The V gene lost 5 bases and the J gene lost 0 bases, with 13 bases spanning the gap. CDR3 size: 15 residues. CDR1 is MNHEY and CDR2 is SVGAGI in the germline V gene. 60 Vbeta and 13 Jbeta primers were used in PCR. Profiling relied on immunoSEQ multiplex PCR, and the TCRdb table lists in-frame clones only, not all of them. Found here are about 160,000 clones, roughly four fifths of them singletons; the top ten hold about 3%. In nominal health when sampled, donors likely had unrecorded immune exposures nonetheless. This clone was observed a single time. What it binds is unknown. The chain joins TRBV6-5 to TRBJ1-1, with no clear D. This TCR was recovered from a woman aged 50 to 65 in good health and CMV-seropositive. Sequencing was carried out using PBMCs. The CDR3 sequence is CASSISDPLNTEAFF. DNA of the CDR3: TGTGCCAGCAGTATCAGCGACCCTTTGAACACTGAAGCTTTCTTT.